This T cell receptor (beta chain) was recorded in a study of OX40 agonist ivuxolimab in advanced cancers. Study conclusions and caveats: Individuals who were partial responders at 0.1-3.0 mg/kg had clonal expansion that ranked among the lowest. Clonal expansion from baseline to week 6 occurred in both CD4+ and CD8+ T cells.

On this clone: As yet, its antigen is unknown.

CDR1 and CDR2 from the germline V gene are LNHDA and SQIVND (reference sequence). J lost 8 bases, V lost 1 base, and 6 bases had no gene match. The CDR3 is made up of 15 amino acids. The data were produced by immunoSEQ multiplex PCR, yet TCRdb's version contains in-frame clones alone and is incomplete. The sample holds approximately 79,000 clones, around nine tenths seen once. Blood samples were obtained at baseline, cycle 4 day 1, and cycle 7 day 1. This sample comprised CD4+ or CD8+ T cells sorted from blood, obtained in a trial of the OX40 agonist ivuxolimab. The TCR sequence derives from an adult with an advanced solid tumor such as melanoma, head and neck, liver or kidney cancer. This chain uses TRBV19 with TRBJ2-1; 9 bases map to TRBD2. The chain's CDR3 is CASSIASGDRDEQFF. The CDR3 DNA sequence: TGTGCCAGTAGTATAGCTAGCGGGGATAGGGATGAGCAGTTCTTC.